The present T cell receptor (beta chain) was sequenced within a study of control samples from healthy donors and cancer patients. Clones were read by immunoSEQ multiplex PCR, and TCRdb kept only the in-frame ones, dropping some. This sample contains 150,000 to 200,000 clones. Trimming left V 6 bases short and J 5 bases short, with 9 bases between. CDR3 length: 11 residues. Germline V gene data show CDR1 as DFQATT and CDR2 as SNEGSKA (reference sequence). This chain uses TRBV20-1 with TRBJ2-3, with D uncertain. The TCR sequence derives from a woman aged 30 to 39 in good health. The sequencing input was blood. CDR3 region: CSAAKGDTQYF. In DNA, the CDR3 is TGCAGTGCCGCAAAGGGAGATACGCAGTATTTT.